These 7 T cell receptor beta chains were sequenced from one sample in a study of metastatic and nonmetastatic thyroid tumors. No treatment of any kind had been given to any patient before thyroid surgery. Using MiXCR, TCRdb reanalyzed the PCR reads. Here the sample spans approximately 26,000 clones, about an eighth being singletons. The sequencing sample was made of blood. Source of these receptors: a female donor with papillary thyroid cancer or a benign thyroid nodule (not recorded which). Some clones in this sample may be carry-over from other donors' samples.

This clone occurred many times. Here the CDR3 reads CASTPGISYEQYF. DNA for the CDR3: TGTGCCAGCACCCCCGGGATCTCCTACGAGCAGTACTTC. The chain is built from TRBV7-9 and TRBJ2-7, with a tentative D call TRBD2 (5 bases). Germline CDR1 is SEHNR and CDR2 is FQNEAQ (reference sequence). Trimming took 7 bases from V and 0 from J, leaving 10 bases between them. There are 13 residues in the CDR3.

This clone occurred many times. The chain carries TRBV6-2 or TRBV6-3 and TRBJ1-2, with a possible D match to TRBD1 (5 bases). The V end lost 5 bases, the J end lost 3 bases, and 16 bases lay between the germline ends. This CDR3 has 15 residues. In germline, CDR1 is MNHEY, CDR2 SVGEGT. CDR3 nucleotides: TGTGCCAGCAGTGAGACCTGGGGCCTCGACTATGGCTACACCTTC. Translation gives CASSETWGLDYGYTF.

CDR3: CASSSASGLTSYEQYF. For the CDR3, the DNA is TGTGCCAGCAGTTCCGCTTCGGGACTAACATCCTACGAGCAGTACTTC. The chain carries TRBV27 and TRBJ2-7, with TRBD2 matching over 7 bases. Germline CDR1 reads MNHEY; CDR2 reads SMNVEV (reference sequence). This CDR3 comprises 16 residues. Trimming at V came to 4 bases and at J to 1 base, leaving 10 bases not matched to a gene.

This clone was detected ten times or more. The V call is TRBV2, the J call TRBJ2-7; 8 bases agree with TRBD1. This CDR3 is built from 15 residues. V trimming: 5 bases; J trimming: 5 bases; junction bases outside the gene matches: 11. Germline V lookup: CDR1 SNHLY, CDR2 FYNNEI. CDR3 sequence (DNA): TGTGCCAGCAGTCGAGACAGGGGTGTGGTTGACGAGCAGTACTTC. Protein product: CASSRDRGVVDEQYF.

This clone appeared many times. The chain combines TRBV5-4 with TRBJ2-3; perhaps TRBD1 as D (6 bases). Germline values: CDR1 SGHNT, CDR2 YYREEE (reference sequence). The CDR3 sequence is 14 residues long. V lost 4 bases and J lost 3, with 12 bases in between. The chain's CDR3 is CASSGDTRTDTQYF. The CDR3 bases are TGTGCCAGCAGCGGGGACACTCGTACAGATACGCAGTATTTT.

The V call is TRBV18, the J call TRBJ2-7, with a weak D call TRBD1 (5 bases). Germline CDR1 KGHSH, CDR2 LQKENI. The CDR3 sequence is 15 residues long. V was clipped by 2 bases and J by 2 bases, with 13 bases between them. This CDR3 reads CASSPGQGGTYEQYF. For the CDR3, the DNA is TGTGCCAGCTCACCAGGCCAGGGTGGCACCTACGAGCAGTACTTC.

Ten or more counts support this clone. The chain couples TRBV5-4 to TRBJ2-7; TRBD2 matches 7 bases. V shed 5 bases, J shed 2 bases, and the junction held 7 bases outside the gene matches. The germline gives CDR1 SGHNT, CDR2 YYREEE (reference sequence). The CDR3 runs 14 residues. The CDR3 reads CASSWGGGTYEQYF. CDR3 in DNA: TGTGCCAGCAGTTGGGGGGGAGGCACCTACGAGCAGTACTTC. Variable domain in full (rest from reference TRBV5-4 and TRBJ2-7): ETGVTQSPTHLIKTRGQQVTLRCSSQSGHNTVSWYQQALGQGPQFIFQYYREEENGRGNFPPRFSGLQFPNYSSELNVNALELDDSALYLCASSWGGGTYEQYFGPGTRLTVT.